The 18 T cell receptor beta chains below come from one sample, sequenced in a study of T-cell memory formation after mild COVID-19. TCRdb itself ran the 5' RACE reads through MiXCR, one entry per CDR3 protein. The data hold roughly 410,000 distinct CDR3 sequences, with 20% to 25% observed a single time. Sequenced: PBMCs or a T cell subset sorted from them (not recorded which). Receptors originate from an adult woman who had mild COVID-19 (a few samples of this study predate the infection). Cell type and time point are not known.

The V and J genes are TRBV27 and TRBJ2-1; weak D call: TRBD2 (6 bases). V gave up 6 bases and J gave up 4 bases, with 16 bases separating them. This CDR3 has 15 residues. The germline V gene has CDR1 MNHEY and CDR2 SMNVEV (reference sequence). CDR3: CASRDGTHRYNEQFF. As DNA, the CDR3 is TGTGCCAGCAGAGATGGGACTCACCGATACAATGAGCAGTTCTTC.

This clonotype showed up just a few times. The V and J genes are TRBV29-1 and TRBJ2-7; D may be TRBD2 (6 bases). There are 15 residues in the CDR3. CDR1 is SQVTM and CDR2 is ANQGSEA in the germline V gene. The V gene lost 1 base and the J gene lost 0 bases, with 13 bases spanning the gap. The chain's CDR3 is CSVEGGVSSSYEQYF. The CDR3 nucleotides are TGCAGCGTTGAAGGGGGGGTTTCCTCCTCCTACGAGCAGTACTTC.

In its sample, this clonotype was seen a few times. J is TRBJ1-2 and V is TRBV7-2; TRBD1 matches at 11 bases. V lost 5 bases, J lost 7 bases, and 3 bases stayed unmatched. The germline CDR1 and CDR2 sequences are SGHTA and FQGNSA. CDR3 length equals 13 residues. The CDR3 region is CASSPDRGPGYTF. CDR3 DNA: TGTGCCAGCAGCCCGGACAGGGGGCCTGGCTACACCTTC.

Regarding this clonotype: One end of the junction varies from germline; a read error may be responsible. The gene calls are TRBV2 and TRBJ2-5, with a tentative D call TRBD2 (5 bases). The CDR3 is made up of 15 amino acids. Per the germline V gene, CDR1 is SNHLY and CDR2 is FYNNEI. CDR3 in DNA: TGTGCCAGCAGAGAAGGAAGAGGGCTAGGGGAGACCCAGTACTTC. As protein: CASREGRGLGETQYF.

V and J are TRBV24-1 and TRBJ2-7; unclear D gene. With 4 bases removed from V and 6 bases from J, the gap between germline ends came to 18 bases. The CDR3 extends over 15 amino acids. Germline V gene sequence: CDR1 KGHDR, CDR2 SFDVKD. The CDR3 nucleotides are TGTGCCACCAGTGACACCCAGCATGGTCGGAGCGAGCAGTACTTC. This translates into CATSDTQHGRSEQYF.

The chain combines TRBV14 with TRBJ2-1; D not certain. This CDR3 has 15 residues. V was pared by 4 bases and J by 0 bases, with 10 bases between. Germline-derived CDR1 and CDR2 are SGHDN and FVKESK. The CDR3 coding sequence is TGTGCCAGCAGCCCGAAGCTATACTCCTACAATGAGCAGTTCTTC. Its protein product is CASSPKLYSYNEQFF.

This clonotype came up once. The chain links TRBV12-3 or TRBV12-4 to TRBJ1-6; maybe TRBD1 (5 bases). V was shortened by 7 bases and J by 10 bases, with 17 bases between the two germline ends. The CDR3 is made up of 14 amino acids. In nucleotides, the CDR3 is TGTGCCAGCACCCATGGAGGGGCTGGATCACCCCTCCACTTT. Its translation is CASTHGGAGSPLHF.

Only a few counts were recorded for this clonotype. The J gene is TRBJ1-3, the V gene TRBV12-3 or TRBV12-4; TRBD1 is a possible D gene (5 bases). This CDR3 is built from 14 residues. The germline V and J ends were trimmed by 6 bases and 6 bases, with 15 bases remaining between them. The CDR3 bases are TGTGCCAGCAGCCGAAGGGACGGGAAAAACACCATATATTTT. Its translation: CASSRRDGKNTIYF.

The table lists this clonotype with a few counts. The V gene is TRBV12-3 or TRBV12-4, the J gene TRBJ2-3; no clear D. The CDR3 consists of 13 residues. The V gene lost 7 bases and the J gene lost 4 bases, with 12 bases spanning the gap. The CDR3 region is CASTNSHADTQYF. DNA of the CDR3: TGTGCCAGCACAAATAGCCATGCAGATACGCAGTATTTT.

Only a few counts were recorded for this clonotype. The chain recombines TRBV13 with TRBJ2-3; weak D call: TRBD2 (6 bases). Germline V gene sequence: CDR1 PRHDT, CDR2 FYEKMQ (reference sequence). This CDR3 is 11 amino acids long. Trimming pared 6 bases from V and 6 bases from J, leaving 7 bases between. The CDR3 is CASRAGDTQYF. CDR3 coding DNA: TGTGCCAGCAGGGCGGGGGATACGCAGTATTTT.

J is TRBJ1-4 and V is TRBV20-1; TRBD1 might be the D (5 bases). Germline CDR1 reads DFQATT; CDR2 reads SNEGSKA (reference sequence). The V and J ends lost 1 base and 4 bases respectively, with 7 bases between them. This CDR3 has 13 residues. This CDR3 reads CSARGGNNEKLFF. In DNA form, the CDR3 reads TGCAGTGCTAGAGGGGGGAATAATGAAAAACTGTTTTTT.

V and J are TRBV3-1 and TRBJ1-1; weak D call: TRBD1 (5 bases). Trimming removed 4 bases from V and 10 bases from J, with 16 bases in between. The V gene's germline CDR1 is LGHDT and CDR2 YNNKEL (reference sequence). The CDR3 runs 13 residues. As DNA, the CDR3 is TGTGCCAGCAGCCGCGCGGGGGGGTCGGCAGCTTTCTTT. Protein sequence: CASSRAGGSAAFF.

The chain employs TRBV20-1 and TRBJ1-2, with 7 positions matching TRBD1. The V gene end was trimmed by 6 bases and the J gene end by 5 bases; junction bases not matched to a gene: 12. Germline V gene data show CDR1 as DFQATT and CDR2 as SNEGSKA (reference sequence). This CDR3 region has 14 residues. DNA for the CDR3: TGCAGTGCCCCTCCCTCCGGGACAGATTATGGCTACACCTTC. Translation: CSAPPSGTDYGYTF.

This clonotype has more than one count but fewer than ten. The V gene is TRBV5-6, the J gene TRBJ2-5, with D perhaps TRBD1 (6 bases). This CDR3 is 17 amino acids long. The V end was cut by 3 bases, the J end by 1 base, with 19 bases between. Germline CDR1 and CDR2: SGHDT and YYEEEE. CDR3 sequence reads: CASSWGPQGLPQETQYF. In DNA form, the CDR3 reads TGTGCCAGCAGCTGGGGGCCGCAGGGGTTGCCCCAAGAGACCCAGTACTTC.

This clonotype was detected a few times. In DNA, the CDR3 is TGCAGTGCTAGACGAGTGGTTTGGCCCTACGAGCAGTACTTC. It translates to CSARRVVWPYEQYF. This chain uses TRBV20-1 with TRBJ2-7, with D unresolved. CDR3 length: 14 amino acids. Germline V gene sequence: CDR1 DFQATT, CDR2 SNEGSKA (reference sequence). The V end was cut by 2 bases, the J end by 2 bases, with 13 bases between.

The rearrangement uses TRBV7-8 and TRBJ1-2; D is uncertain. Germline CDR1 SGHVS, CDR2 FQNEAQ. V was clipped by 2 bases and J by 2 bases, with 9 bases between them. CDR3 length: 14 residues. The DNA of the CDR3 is TGTGCCAGCAGCTTAAGCGGTGGAAACTATGGCTACACCTTC. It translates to CASSLSGGNYGYTF.

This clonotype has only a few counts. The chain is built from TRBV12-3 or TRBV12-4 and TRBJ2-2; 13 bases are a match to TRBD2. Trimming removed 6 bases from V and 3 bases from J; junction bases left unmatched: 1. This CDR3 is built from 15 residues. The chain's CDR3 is CASRGLAGHTGELFF. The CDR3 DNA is TGTGCCAGCAGGGGACTAGCGGGGCACACCGGGGAGCTGTTTTTT.

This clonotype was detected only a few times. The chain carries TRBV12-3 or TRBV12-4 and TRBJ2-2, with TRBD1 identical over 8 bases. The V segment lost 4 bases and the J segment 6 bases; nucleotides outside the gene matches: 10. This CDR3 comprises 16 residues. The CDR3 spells CASSSLQGARAGELFF. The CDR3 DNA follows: TGTGCCAGCAGTTCTCTGCAGGGGGCGAGGGCCGGGGAGCTGTTTTTT.